This T cell receptor beta chain was obtained from a study of early T cells in non-severe SARS-CoV-2 infection. Looking at the study overall: RNA in bulk from unsorted whole blood was sequenced, and chains were unpaired.

The library protocol tagged individual cDNA molecules with unique molecular identifiers. TCRdb re-called the 5' RACE reads with MiXCR, one entry per CDR3 protein. The sample has roughly 51,000 distinct CDR3 sequences, roughly 7.8% seen once. Study results and caveats: VDJdb matches were skewed toward anti-spike CD8 T cell responses.

CDR3 length equals 19 residues. J lost 0 bases, V lost 3 bases, and 13 bases had no gene match. Remarks on this clonotype: Its antigen remains unknown.

The chain employs TRBV12-3 or TRBV12-4 and TRBJ2-7; 11 bases are a match to TRBD2. The sequence came from an adult who was a healthcare worker with PCR-confirmed SARS-CoV-2 infection or an uninfected control (not recorded which). Sequenced here: whole blood, sampled at baseline. In DNA form, the CDR3 reads TGTGCCAGCAGTTTGGCTAGCGGGAGGACCCGCCCAAGCTCCTACGAGCAGTACTTC. Encoded protein: CASSLASGRTRPSSYEQYF.